The T cell receptor beta chain under discussion was sequenced for a study of T cell responses to AZD1222 COVID-19 vaccine. Using immunoSEQ multiplex PCR, the repertoire was profiled, and TCRdb retains in-frame clones only, with some absent. The sample has some 120,000 clones, around 87% seen once; the top ten hold approximately 1.1%. This CDR3 region has 15 residues. With 3 bases removed from V and 1 base from J, the gap between germline ends came to 12 bases. Germline loops: CDR1 MNHEY, CDR2 SMNVEV (reference sequence). The chain couples TRBV27 to TRBJ2-5; no firm D call. The sequencing here drew on peripheral blood, taken on day 0 of AZD1222 vaccination. The TCR originated in an adult in good health. This chain's CDR3 is CASSFQRNTQETQYF. The CDR3 DNA reads TGTGCCAGCAGTTTTCAGCGTAATACCCAAGAGACCCAGTACTTC.